This TCR beta chain was captured by sequencing in a study of sequential checkpoint blockade in melanoma (dated by TCRdb to the late 2010s). Notes on the research overall: In a 1:1 randomization, patients received either first-line nivolumab then ipilimumab (arm A) or ipilimumab then nivolumab (arm B). Maintenance nivolumab was given following each of the two trial sequences. Points the paper makes about the study in general: The response-prediction model combining TCR metrics and mutation burden needs validation in larger, independent patient cohorts.

TCRbeta CDR3 regions were immunosequenced from genomic DNA with the immunoSEQ Assay. Prior to high-throughput sequencing, genomic DNA was amplified by bias-controlled multiplex PCR. Per the original workflow: To quantify the absolute abundance of each unique TCRbeta CDR3 region, the sequences were collapsed and filtered. Clonality, defined as 1 minus Pielou's evenness, was calculated using productive rearrangements only. A previously published method was used to identify clones whose frequencies were significantly greater in on-treatment samples than in baseline samples. The table comes from immuneACCESS by way of TCRdb, which keeps in-frame sequences with V and J called. Part of the clones is missing from these tables; in studies checked, under half for an unresolved V gene and the rest for unknown reasons. V, J and clone size were drawn from that table, and D and trimming were deduced from the DNA. In this sample the table shows about 22,000 clones, 65% to 90% of which occur a single time. Approximately 30% of the sample is held by the ten biggest clonotypes.

According to the germline V gene, CDR1 reads MNHNS and CDR2 reads SASEGT. From its cysteine to its phenylalanine, the CDR3 spans 15 amino acids. The CDR3 DNA has 45 bases and is translated from base 1. V loses 2 bases at its end and J loses 1 base; junction bases beyond the gene matches: 0. About this clone itself: No cognate antigen has been identified for it. Within one base of it there is no much larger clone, and no base qualities were kept. The identical CDR3 is also encoded by other nucleotide sequences in the sample.

Reading the label with the study, this specimen's treatment or condition is: randomized to nivolumab then ipilimumab (arm A) or the reverse (arm B). None of the patients in the trial had previously been given DNA-damaging chemotherapy. On a FACS Aria II flow cytometer, live CD3+CD8+ cells that were negative for CD19 and CD56 were sorted from thawed PBMCs. Samples were obtained from patients with melanoma enrolled in CheckMate 064, a randomized, open-label phase II trial of sequential checkpoint blockade. Leukapheresis was used to collect peripheral blood mononuclear cells, which were then purified with Ficoll-Paque and frozen in human serum with roughly 9% DMSO. Right after sorting, the blood CD3+CD8+ cells were verified to be >95% pure, and DNA extraction followed.

Recombination connected TRBV6-1 to TRBJ2-5; TRBD2 aligns with 11 central bases. The receptor was isolated from a human donor with melanoma. The material sequenced was CD8+ T cells sorted from blood (inferred from file names), taken from a patient given nivolumab and ipilimumab in sequence. The CDR3 amino acid sequence is: CASSELAGGQETQYF. The nucleotide sequence is TGTGCCAGCAGTGAACTAGCGGGGGGCCAAGAGACCCAGTACTTC.